This entry is about one TCR beta chain. Its antigen is undetermined. Profiling relied on immunoSEQ multiplex PCR, and the TCRdb table lists in-frame clones only, not all of them. The profile shows about 440,000 clones, roughly 85% of them singletons. This sample was taken from a study of Ad26.COV2.S vaccination and SARS-CoV-2 variants. Whole-study context: Once, or twice with 56 days between doses, Ad26.COV2.S was given intramuscularly. Study-wide results and limits: The TCR breadth and depth analyses may have produced an underestimate of total T cell responses.

The CDR3 length is 13 residues. The germline CDR1 and CDR2 sequences are KGHDR and SFDVKD. The ends lost 10 bases at V and 7 bases at J; junction bases unmatched: 9. Noted treatment: roughly 20 received Ad26.COV2.S at low or high dose, single or two shots; roughly 5 received placebo; per-sample allocation not given. Specimen acquisition occurred on day 63 following the initial vaccine or placebo injection. Donation was by an adult aged 18-55 years who was in Boston. The TCR sequence derives from a person between 18 and 60 years old who received the Ad26.COV2.S COVID-19 vaccine or a placebo. This sequence joins TRBV24-1 and TRBJ2-1; 7 bases map to TRBD2. The starting material was peripheral blood, obtained in a trial of Ad26.COV2.S vaccine versus placebo. CDR3 bases: TGTGCCACTAGAGCGGGACTTAGAAATGAGCAGTTCTTC. Residues: CATRAGLRNEQFF.